These T cell receptor beta chains were read from a single sample in a study of CXCR4 blockade with PD-1 therapy in pancreatic cancer. Only in-frame clones appear in the TCRdb table, and some are missing; sequencing was by immunoSEQ multiplex PCR. The sample consists of under 20,000 clones, around 72% of them appearing once. The sample taken for sequencing was tumor tissue. These TCRs come from a human donor with pancreatic ductal adenocarcinoma. Each CDR3 is given with its conserved first and last residue.

cdr3_aa,v_call
CASSKTQGKSGTQYF,TRBV19
CASSNLAGGTDTQYF,TRBV6-8
CASSSGQVPLDTQYF,TRBV7-5
CSVRWSNYGYTF,TRBV29-1
CASSAGLGTNTQYF,TRBV11-3
CASSPGQDYGYTF,TRBV18
CAWSGGNTQYF,TRBV30
CASSPRERGTDTQYF,TRBV18
CASSLGFMNTEAFF,TRBV19
CASSLVLWEGRLAKNIQYF,TRBV4-2
CASSLRWDLTNEKLFF,TRBV11-3
CASSLNGGENTEAFF,TRBV28
CASRLRDAVGYEQYF,TRBV6-9
CASSRDGYGYTF,TRBV19
CATSRDLGPSTDTQYF,TRBV15
CASSNLAGGPSYNEQFF,TRBV5-1
CASSTDTAYEQYF,TRBV10-1
CASSLEGEDEQYF,TRBV27
CATGLAGAIGLSYEQYF,TRBV15
CASSSGGYTQYF,TRBV28
CASSIGANTEAFF,TRBV19
CASSLVGTGESGANVLTF,TRBV7-5
CASSPQGGTGLSEQYF,TRBV11-3
CASSLFSTTKNIQYF,TRBV1
CASSVGRVETSRPSYNEQFF,TRBV9
CASSARGGGAGNEQFF,TRBV19
CASSSDRVDTGELFF,TRBV5-1
CSVGTSGIETQYF,TRBV29-1
CASSLNRGYGTEAFF,TRBV28
CASSRTGGANGYTF,TRBV19
CASSINRVAEAFF,TRBV19
CASSGQTSTDTQYF,TRBV28
CASSIDVTRGQEQFF,TRBV19
CASSLGGAQGYTF,TRBV28
CASSLGASYEQYF,TRBV28
CASSPFGTSGYNEQFF,TRBV28
CASSPSSGRGYNEQFF,TRBV18
CASSQAIGTQYF,TRBV19
CASSVGRSEAFF,TRBV25-1
CASSQLGTGDYNEQFF,TRBV14
CASSSGQGGNEQYF,TRBV7-6